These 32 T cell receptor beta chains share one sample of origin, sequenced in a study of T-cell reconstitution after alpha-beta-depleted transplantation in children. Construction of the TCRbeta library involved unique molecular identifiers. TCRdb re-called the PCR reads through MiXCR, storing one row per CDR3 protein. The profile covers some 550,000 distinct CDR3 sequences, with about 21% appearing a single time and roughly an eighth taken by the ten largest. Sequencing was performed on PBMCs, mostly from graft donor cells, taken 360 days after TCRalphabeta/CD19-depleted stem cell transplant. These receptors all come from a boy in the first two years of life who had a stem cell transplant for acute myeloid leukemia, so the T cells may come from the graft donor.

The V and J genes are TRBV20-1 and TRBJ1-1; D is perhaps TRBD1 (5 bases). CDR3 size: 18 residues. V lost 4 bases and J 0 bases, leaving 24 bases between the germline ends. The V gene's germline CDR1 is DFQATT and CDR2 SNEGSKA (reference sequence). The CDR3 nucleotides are TGCAGTGCTATTACAGGAGGTTTGTCACCCCTCATGAACACTGAAGCTTTCTTT. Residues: CSAITGGLSPLMNTEAFF.

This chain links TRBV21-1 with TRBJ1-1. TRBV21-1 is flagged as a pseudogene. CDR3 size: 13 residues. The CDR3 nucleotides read TGTGCCAGCGACCAGGGCCGTAACACTGAAGCTTTCTTT. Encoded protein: CASDQGRNTEAFF.

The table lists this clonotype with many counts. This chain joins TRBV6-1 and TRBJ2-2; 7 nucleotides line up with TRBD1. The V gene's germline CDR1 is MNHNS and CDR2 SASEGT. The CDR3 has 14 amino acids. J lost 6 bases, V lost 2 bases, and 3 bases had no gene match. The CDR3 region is CASSETQGAGELFF. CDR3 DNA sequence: TGTGCCAGCAGTGAAACGCAGGGGGCCGGGGAGCTGTTTTTT.

The CDR3 loop reads CASSTRTGKVDEQYF. The CDR3 DNA reads TGTGCCAGCAGCACAAGGACAGGGAAAGTTGACGAGCAGTACTTC. V is TRBV7-2 and J is TRBJ2-7; 8 bases are a match to TRBD1. CDR1 is SGHTA and CDR2 is FQGNSA in the germline V gene. CDR3 length equals 15 residues. The V and J ends lost 5 bases and 5 bases, in that order; junction bases with no gene match: 11.

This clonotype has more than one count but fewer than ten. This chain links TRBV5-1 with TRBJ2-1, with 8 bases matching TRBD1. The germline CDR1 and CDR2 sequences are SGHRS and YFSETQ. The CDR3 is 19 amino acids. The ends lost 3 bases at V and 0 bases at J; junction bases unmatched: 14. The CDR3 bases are TGCGCCAGCAGCTACAGCCTAGACAGGGGCCTTAGCTCCTACAATGAGCAGTTCTTC. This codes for CASSYSLDRGLSSYNEQFF.

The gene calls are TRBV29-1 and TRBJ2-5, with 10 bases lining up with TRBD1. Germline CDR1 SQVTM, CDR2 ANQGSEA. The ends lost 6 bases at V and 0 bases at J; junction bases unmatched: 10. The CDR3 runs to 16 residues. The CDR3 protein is CSVWDRGWGYQETQYF. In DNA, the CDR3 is TGCAGCGTCTGGGACAGGGGTTGGGGGTACCAAGAGACCCAGTACTTC.

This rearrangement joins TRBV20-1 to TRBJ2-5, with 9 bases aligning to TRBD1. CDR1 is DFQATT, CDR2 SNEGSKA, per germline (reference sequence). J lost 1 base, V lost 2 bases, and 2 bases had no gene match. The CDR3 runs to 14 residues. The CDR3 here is CSARTGGIQETQYF. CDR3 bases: TGCAGTGCTAGAACAGGGGGCATCCAAGAGACCCAGTACTTC.

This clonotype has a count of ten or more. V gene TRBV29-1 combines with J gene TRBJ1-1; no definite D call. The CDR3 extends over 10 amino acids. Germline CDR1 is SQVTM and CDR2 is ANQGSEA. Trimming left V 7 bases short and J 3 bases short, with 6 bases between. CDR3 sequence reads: CSAKDTEAFF. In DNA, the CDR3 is TGCAGCGCTAAGGACACTGAAGCTTTCTTT. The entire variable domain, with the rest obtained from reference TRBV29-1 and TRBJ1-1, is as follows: SAVISQKPSRDICQRGTSLTIQCQVDSQVTMMFWYRQQPGQSLTLIATANQGSEATYESGFVIDKFPISRPNLTFSTLTVSNMSPEDSSIYLCSAKDTEAFFGQGTRLTVV.

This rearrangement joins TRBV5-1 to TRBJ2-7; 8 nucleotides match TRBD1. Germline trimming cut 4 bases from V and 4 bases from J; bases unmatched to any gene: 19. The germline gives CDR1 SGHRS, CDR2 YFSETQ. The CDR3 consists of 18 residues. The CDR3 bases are TGCGCCAGCAGCCCAGCTAAGAGGACCGGGACAGGAAGGTACGAGCAGTACTTC. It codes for CASSPAKRTGTGRYEQYF.

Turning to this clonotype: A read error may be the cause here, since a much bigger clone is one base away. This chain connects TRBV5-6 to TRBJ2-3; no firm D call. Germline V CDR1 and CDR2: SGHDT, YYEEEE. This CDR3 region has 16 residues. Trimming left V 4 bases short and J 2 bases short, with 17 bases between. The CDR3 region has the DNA TGTGCCAGCAGCCCCCGGCACCCCTACTACACAGATACGCAGTATTTT. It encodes CASSPRHPYYTDTQYF.

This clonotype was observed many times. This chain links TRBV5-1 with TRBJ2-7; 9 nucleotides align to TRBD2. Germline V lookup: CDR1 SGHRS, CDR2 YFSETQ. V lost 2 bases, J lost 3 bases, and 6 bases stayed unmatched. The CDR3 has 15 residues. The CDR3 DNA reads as TGCGCCAGCAGCTTCGGTAGCGGGGGTGTCTACGAGCAGTACTTC. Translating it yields CASSFGSGGVYEQYF. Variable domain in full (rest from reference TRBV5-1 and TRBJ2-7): KAGVTQTPRYLIKTRGQQVTLSCSPISGHRSVSWYQQTPGQGLQFLFEYFSETQRNKGNFPGRFSGRQFSNSRSEMNVSTLELGDSALYLCASSFGSGGVYEQYFGPGTRLTVT.

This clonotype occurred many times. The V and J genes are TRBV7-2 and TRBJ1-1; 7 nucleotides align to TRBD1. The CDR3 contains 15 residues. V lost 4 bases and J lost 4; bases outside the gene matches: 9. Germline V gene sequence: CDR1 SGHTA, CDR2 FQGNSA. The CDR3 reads CASSSTTGRATEAFF. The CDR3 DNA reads TGTGCCAGCAGCTCGACGACAGGGAGGGCCACTGAAGCTTTCTTT.

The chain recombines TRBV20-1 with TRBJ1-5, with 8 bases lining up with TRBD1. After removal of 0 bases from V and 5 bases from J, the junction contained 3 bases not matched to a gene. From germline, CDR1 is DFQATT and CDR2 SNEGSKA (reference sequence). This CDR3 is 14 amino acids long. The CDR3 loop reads CSARDSTGDQPQHF. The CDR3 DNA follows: TGCAGTGCTAGAGATTCGACAGGGGATCAGCCCCAGCATTTT.

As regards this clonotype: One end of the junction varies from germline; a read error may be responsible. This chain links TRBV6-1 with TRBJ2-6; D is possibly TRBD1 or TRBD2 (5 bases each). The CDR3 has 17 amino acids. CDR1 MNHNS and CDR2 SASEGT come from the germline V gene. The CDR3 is CASSQLGPGTGANVLTF. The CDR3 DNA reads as TGTGCCAGCAGTCAATTGGGACCAGGCACTGGAGCCAACGTCCTGACTTTC.

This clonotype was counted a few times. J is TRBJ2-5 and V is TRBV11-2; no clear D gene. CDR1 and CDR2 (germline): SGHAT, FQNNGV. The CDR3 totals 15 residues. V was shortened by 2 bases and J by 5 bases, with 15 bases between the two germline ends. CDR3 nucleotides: TGTGCCAGCAGCTTAATAGGGTGGTTTGCGGAGACCCAGTACTTC. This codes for CASSLIGWFAETQYF.

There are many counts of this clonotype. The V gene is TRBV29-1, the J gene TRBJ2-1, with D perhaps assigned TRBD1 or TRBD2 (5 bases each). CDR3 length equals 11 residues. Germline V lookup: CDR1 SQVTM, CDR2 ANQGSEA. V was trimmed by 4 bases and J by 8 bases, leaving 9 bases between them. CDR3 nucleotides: TGCAGCGTTGGATGGGACGATGAGCAGTTCTTC. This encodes CSVGWDDEQFF.

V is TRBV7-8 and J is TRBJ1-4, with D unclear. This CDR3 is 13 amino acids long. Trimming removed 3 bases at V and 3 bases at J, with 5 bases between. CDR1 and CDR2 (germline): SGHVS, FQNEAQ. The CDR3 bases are TGTGCCAGCAGCTTGCGACCTAATGAAAAACTGTTTTTT. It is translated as CASSLRPNEKLFF.

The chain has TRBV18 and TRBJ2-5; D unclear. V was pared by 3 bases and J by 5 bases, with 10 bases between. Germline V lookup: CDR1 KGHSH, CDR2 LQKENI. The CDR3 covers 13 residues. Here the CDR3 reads CASSPSGAETQYF. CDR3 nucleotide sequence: TGTGCCAGCTCACCTTCCGGAGCGGAGACCCAGTACTTC.

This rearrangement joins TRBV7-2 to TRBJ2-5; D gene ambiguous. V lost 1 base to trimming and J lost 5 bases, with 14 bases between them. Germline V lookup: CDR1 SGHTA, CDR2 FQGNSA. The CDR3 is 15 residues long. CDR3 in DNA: TGTGCCAGCAGCTTAGGCAGCGTCCGTTGGGAGACCCAGTACTTC. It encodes CASSLGSVRWETQYF.

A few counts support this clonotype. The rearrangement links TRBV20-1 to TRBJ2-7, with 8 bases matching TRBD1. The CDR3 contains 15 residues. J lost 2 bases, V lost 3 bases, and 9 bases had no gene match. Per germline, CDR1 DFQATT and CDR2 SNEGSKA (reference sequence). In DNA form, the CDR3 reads TGCAGTGCTAGTTTACCGGGACAGGAGACCTACGAGCAGTACTTC. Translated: CSASLPGQETYEQYF.

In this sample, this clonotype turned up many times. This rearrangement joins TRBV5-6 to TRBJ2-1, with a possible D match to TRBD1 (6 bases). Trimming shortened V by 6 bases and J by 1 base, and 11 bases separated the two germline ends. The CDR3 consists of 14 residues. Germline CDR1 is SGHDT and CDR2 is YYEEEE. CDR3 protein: CASTQGPSYNEQFF. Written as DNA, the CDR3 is TGTGCCAGCACGCAGGGGCCTTCCTACAATGAGCAGTTCTTC.

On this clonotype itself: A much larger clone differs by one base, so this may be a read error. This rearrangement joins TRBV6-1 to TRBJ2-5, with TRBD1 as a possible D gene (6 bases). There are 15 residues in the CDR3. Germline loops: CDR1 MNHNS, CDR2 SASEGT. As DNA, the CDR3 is TGTGCCAGCAGGGACTGGGACAAACTGCAAGAGATCCAGTACTTC. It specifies CASRDWDKLQEIQYF.

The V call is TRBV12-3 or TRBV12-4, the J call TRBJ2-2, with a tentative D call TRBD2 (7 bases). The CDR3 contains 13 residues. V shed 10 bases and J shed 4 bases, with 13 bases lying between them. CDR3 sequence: CATAGAVTGELFF. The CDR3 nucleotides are TGTGCCACCGCGGGGGCAGTCACCGGGGAGCTGTTTTTT.

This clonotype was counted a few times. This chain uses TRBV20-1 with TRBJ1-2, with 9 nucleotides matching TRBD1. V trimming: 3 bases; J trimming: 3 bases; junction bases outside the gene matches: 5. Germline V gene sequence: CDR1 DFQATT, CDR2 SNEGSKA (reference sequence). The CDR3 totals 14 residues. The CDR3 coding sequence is TGCAGTGCTAGGGCACAGGGGGCGGACTATGGCTACACCTTC. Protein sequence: CSARAQGADYGYTF.

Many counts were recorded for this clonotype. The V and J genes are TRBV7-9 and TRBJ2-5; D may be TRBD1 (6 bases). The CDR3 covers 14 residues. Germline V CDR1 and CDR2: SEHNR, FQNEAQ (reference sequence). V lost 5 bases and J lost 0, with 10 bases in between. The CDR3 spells CASSPSGDQETQYF. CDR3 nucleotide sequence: TGTGCCAGCAGCCCATCAGGGGACCAAGAGACCCAGTACTTC.

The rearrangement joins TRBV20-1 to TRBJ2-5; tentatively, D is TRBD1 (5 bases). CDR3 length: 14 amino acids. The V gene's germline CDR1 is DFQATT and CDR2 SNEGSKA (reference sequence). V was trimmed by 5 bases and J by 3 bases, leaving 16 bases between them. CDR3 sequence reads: CSAGLLGDEETQYF. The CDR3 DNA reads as TGCAGTGCTGGCCTTCTAGGGGATGAAGAGACCCAGTACTTC.

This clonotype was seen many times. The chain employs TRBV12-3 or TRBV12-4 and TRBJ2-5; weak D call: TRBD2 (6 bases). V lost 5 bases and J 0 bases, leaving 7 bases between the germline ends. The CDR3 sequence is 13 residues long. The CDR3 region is CASSGDYQETQYF. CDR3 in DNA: TGTGCCAGCAGTGGGGACTACCAAGAGACCCAGTACTTC.

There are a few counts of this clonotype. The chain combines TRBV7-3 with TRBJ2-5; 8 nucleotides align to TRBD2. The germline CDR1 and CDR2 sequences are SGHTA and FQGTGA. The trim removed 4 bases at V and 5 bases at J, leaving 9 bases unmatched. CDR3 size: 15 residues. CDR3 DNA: TGTGCCAGCAGCTCAAATGCGGGGGGCCGCGAGACCCAGTACTTC. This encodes CASSSNAGGRETQYF.

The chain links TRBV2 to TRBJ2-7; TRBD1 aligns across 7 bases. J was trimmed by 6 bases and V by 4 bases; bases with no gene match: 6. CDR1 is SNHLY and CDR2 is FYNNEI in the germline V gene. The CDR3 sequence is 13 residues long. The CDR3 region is CASSVDRAGEQYV. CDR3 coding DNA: TGTGCCAGCAGTGTCGACAGGGCAGGCGAGCAGTACGTC.

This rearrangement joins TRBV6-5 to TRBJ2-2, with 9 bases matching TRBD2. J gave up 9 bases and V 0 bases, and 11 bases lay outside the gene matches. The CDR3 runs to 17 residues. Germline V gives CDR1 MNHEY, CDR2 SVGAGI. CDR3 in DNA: TGTGCCAGCAGTTACTCGACAGCGGGGGGCAACTACCGGGAGCTGTTTTTT. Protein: CASSYSTAGGNYRELFF.

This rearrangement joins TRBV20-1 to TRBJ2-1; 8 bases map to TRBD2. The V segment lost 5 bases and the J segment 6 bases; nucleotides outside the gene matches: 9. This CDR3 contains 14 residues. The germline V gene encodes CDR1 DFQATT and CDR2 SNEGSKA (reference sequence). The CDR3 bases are TGCAGTGCTGGACGGGGGGGCCCAGGCAATGAGCAGTTCTTC. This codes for CSAGRGGPGNEQFF.

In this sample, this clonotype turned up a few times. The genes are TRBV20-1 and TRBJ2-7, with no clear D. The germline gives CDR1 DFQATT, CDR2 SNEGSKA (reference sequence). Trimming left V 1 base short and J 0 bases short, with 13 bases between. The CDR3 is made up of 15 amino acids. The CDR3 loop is CSARGLRGFSYEQYV. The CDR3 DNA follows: TGCAGTGCTAGAGGCCTTCGAGGTTTCTCCTACGAGCAGTACGTC.